The 30 T cell receptor beta chains below come from one sample, sequenced in a study of prognosis after radiotherapy for stage I lung cancer. Multiplex PCR, run in two rounds, amplified TCR beta CDR3 from genomic DNA. Amplification in first-round PCR relied on primers specific to each TRBV and TRBJ gene. TCRdb re-analysed the multiplex PCR reads in MiXCR, keeping a single row per CDR3 protein. The data contain around 59,000 distinct CDR3 sequences, approximately 26% of them seen just once; the ten biggest clones take up around 6.8%. The sequencing here drew on PBMCs, taken before or after stereotactic body radiation therapy (not recorded which). The source of these receptors is a donor over 45 with non-small cell lung cancer.

This clonotype has ten or more counts. The rearrangement links TRBV20-1 to TRBJ1-5, with D possibly matching TRBD1 (5 bases). The ends were cut back, 7 bases at V and 0 bases at J, with 10 bases in the middle. This CDR3 is 13 amino acids long. The germline V gene has CDR1 DFQATT and CDR2 SNEGSKA (reference sequence). The CDR3 sequence is CSVQGYSNQPQHF. The CDR3 DNA follows: TGCAGTGTCCAGGGTTATAGCAATCAGCCCCAGCATTTT.

Ten or more counts support this clonotype. The chain combines TRBV7-9 with TRBJ1-6; D is unclear. V lost 1 base and J lost 11, with 15 bases in between. Germline CDR1 is SEHNR and CDR2 is FQNEAQ (reference sequence). The CDR3 contains 15 residues. The CDR3 loop reads CASSLVNIGVTPLHF. As DNA, the CDR3 is TGTGCCAGCAGCTTAGTTAATATAGGTGTGACACCCCTCCACTTT.

The chain links TRBV2 to TRBJ2-7, with D tentatively TRBD2 (6 bases). The V end lost 8 bases, the J end lost 4 bases, and 15 bases lay between the germline ends. CDR3 size: 13 residues. Looked up from germline, CDR1 is SNHLY and CDR2 is FYNNEI. This CDR3 reads CASGAAGAYEQYF. The DNA of the CDR3 is TGTGCCAGCGGTGCAGCGGGCGCATACGAGCAGTACTTC.

This clonotype was recorded many times. The rearrangement uses TRBV5-6 and TRBJ2-1; weak D call: TRBD1 (5 bases). V was cut by 2 bases and J by 8 bases, with 8 bases left in between. The CDR3 totals 12 residues. Germline V gene data show CDR1 as SGHDT and CDR2 as YYEEEE. The CDR3 coding sequence is TGTGCCAGCAGCTTTGTCAGGGATGAGCAGTTCTTC. This gives the protein CASSFVRDEQFF.

This clonotype appeared many times. The chain employs TRBV12-3 or TRBV12-4 and TRBJ1-3; 11 bases are a match to TRBD1. The CDR3 contains 14 residues. V shed 4 bases and J 6 bases; nucleotides not matched to a gene: 2. CDR3 amino acids: CASSSGQGANTIYF. For the CDR3, the DNA is TGTGCCAGCAGTTCCGGACAGGGGGCAAACACCATATATTTT.

This clonotype was observed at least ten times. The chain is built from TRBV28 and TRBJ2-3; 9 bases are a match to TRBD1. J gave up 5 bases and V 4 bases, and 7 bases lay outside the gene matches. Germline assignment: CDR1 MDHEN and CDR2 SYDVKM. CDR3 length equals 15 residues. CDR3 sequence: CASSSPGTGKDTQYF. Here the CDR3 DNA reads TGTGCCAGCAGTTCCCCCGGGACAGGGAAAGATACGCAGTATTTT.

This clonotype was observed many times. V is TRBV18 and J is TRBJ2-6; D might be TRBD1 (6 bases). The length of the CDR3 is 17 residues. Trimming pared 3 bases from V and 0 bases from J, leaving 12 bases between. CDR1 is KGHSH, CDR2 LQKENI, per germline. CDR3 DNA sequence: TGTGCCAGCTCACCTTTTACAGGGACCTCTGGGGCCAACGTCCTGACTTTC. Translation gives CASSPFTGTSGANVLTF.

This clonotype came up many times. The chain carries TRBV30 and TRBJ1-1; D call uncertain. Germline CDR1 and CDR2: GTSNPN and SVGIG (reference sequence). With 3 bases removed from V and 4 bases from J, the gap between germline ends came to 12 bases. CDR3 length: 13 amino acids. This chain's CDR3 is CAWSHRGGTEAFF. As DNA, the CDR3 is TGTGCCTGGAGCCACCGCGGTGGCACTGAAGCTTTCTTT. The full variable domain, in which reference TRBV30 and TRBJ1-1 provide the parts outside the CDR3, is SQTIHQWPATLVQPVGSPLSLECTVEGTSNPNLYWYRQAAGRGLQLLFYSVGIGQISSEVPQNLSASRPQDRQFILSSKKLLLSDSGFYLCAWSHRGGTEAFFGQGTRLTVV.

This clonotype was seen repeatedly, ten times or more. Here the CDR3 reads CASSIGSGTASSGANVLTF. The CDR3 coding sequence is TGTGCCAGTAGTATTGGCTCCGGGACAGCGAGCTCTGGGGCCAACGTCCTGACTTTC. The chain has TRBV19 and TRBJ2-6; TRBD1 aligns across 7 bases. V lost 3 bases to trimming and J lost 0 bases; unmatched junction nucleotides: 11. CDR3 length equals 19 residues. CDR1 is LNHDA and CDR2 is SQIVND in the germline V gene (reference sequence). Together with reference TRBV19 and TRBJ2-6, the CDR3 gives the full variable domain: DGGITQSPKYLFRKEGQNVTLSCEQNLNHDAMYWYRQDPGQGLRLIYYSQIVNDFQKGDIAEGYSVSREKKESFPLTVTSAQKNPTAFYLCASSIGSGTASSGANVLTFGAGSRLTVL.

This clonotype was seen just once. Germline and junction disagree at one end, which may indicate a read error. Written as DNA, the CDR3 is TGTTCCAGCAGCGTATCAGCAGGTCAGAACACCGGCGAGCTGTTTTTT. This gives the protein CSSSVSAGQNTGELFF. The rearrangement joins TRBV9 to TRBJ2-2; D is uncertain. CDR1 and CDR2 from the germline V gene are SGDLS and YYNGEE. The CDR3 runs 16 residues.

This clonotype has a count of ten or more. The chain has TRBV19 and TRBJ1-5, with a possible D match to TRBD1 (5 bases). Germline CDR1 reads LNHDA; CDR2 reads SQIVND (reference sequence). The CDR3 consists of 14 residues. Trimming removed 3 bases at V and 7 bases at J, with 13 bases between. The CDR3 spells CASSINGAGQPQHF. CDR3 coding DNA: TGTGCCAGTAGTATTAACGGGGCAGGGCAGCCCCAGCATTTT.

This clonotype has a count of ten or more. This rearrangement joins TRBV6-1 to TRBJ2-1, with TRBD2 matching over 8 bases. This CDR3 spans 16 amino acids. The germline gives CDR1 MNHNS, CDR2 SASEGT. With 7 bases clipped from V and 8 bases from J, the junction kept 16 bases outside the gene matches. CDR3 sequence (DNA): TGTGCCAGCACCAGAGCCCCTAGCGGGCTTAGGGATGAGCAGTTCTTC. It yields the protein CASTRAPSGLRDEQFF.

Worth noting for this clonotype: With only one base between it and a far larger clone, this is likely a read error. The V gene is TRBV6-9, the J gene TRBJ1-4; D is possibly TRBD1 (5 bases). V gave up 8 bases and J gave up 5 bases, with 15 bases separating them. From germline, CDR1 is MNHGY and CDR2 SVAAGI. The CDR3 has 14 residues. The DNA for the CDR3 is TGTGCCAGCTCCGCAACCGGGGCGAATGAAAAACTGTTTTTT. This encodes CASSATGANEKLFF.

This clonotype was seen repeatedly, ten times or more. The J gene is TRBJ2-5, the V gene TRBV11-2; D possibly uses TRBD1 or TRBD2 (5 bases each). CDR3 length: 12 residues. Germline CDR1 SGHAT, CDR2 FQNNGV. Trimming shortened V by 6 bases and J by 7 bases, and 12 bases separated the two germline ends. The CDR3, as DNA: TGTGCCAGCAGTGTCGAGGGACCGACCCAGTACTTC. This sequence encodes CASSVEGPTQYF. The whole variable domain, remainder taken from reference TRBV11-2 and TRBJ2-5, is EAGVAQSPRYKIIEKRQSVAFWCNPISGHATLYWYQQILGQGPKLLIQFQNNGVVDDSQLPKDRFSAERLKGVDSTLKIQPAKLEDSAVYLCASSVEGPTQYFGPGTRLLVL.

Worth noting for this clonotype: A much larger clone differs from this one at a single base, so this may be a read error. The chain combines TRBV3-1 with TRBJ2-4; 8 nucleotides align to TRBD1. The CDR3 sequence is 15 residues long. Germline V lookup: CDR1 LGHDT, CDR2 YNNKEL (reference sequence). The trim removed 10 bases at V and 4 bases at J, leaving 12 bases unmatched. CDR3 nucleotide sequence: TGTGCCAACAGTCCGGACAGGGTGGTTAAAAACATTCAGTACTTC. It is translated as CANSPDRVVKNIQYF.

This sequence joins TRBV30 and TRBJ2-7; D gene unclear. Germline V CDR1 and CDR2: GTSNPN, SVGIG (reference sequence). The V gene lost 2 bases and the J gene lost 13 bases, with 24 bases spanning the gap. This CDR3 spans 14 amino acids. The CDR3 loop reads CAWSPRSVAYDYYF. The CDR3 nucleotides are TGTGCCTGGAGTCCACGATCAGTGGCCTACGATTATTACTTC.

This clonotype was counted many times. The rearrangement links TRBV28 to TRBJ1-5; 7 nucleotides match TRBD1. With 7 bases clipped from V and 0 bases from J, the junction kept 3 bases outside the gene matches. The length of the CDR3 is 14 residues. Germline V CDR1 and CDR2: MDHEN, SYDVKM. The DNA of the CDR3 is TGTGCCAGCACCCAGGGGGGTAGCAATCAGCCCCAGCATTTT. This sequence encodes CASTQGGSNQPQHF.

J is TRBJ2-7 and V is TRBV19; TRBD2 matches at 8 bases. V was clipped by 5 bases and J by 3 bases; unmatched bases: 9. Germline V gene sequence: CDR1 LNHDA, CDR2 SQIVND (reference sequence). The length of the CDR3 is 15 residues. CDR3 sequence reads: CASSEGNSGVYEQYF. The CDR3 DNA sequence: TGTGCCAGTAGTGAGGGTAATAGCGGGGTCTACGAGCAGTACTTC.

Details on this clonotype: This likely stems from a read error, as it lies one base from a far larger clone. The chain uses TRBV15 and TRBJ2-1, with D maybe TRBD2 (5 bases). V was cut by 10 bases and J by 7 bases, with 17 bases left in between. Germline-derived CDR1 and CDR2 are LNHNV and YYDKDF (reference sequence). The CDR3 length is 13 residues. CDR3 residues: CASSESWENEQFF. CDR3 sequence (DNA): TGTGCCAGCAGTGAAAGTTGGGAGAATGAGCAGTTCTTC.

This clonotype occurred many times. The chain recombines TRBV20-1 with TRBJ1-4, with no clear D. This CDR3 contains 15 residues. Between the trimmed V and J ends, which lost 3 bases and 0 bases, there was a span of 11 bases. The germline gives CDR1 DFQATT, CDR2 SNEGSKA (reference sequence). The CDR3 sequence: CSASDTKSTNEKLFF. The CDR3 DNA reads TGCAGTGCTAGTGACACGAAATCAACTAATGAAAAACTGTTTTTT.

Concerning this clonotype itself: Only one base separates this from a far larger clonotype, so it likely reflects a read error. The CDR3 region is CANTKTGEHSPLHF. As DNA, the CDR3 is TGTGCCAACACAAAAACAGGGGAGCATTCACCCCTCCACTTT. This chain links TRBV6-1 with TRBJ1-6; TRBD1 matches at 7 bases. The CDR3 has 14 residues. Germline lookup yields CDR1 MNHNS and CDR2 SASEGT. The junction had 11 bases not matched to a gene; V was cut back by 10 bases and J by 8 bases.

Many counts were recorded for this clonotype. Here the CDR3 DNA reads TGTGCCAGCAGCCAAGATGGGGGGACAGGTTTAACTAATGAAAAACTGTTTTTT. It encodes CASSQDGGTGLTNEKLFF. The rearrangement uses TRBV4-2 and TRBJ1-4; 8 bases match TRBD1. V lost 0 bases to trimming and J lost 1 base; unmatched junction nucleotides: 7. CDR1 is LGHNA, CDR2 YNFKEQ, per germline. The CDR3 is 18 amino acids.

Points on this clonotype: A junction boundary mismatches the germline segment, possibly from a read error. V and J are TRBV6-2 or TRBV6-3 and TRBJ1-2; D possibly corresponds to TRBD1 (6 bases). This CDR3 is 17 amino acids long. Germline CDR1 and CDR2: MNHEY and SVGEGT. CDR3 bases: TGTGCCAGCAGAGACCGTAACACCGGGACAAGATACTATGGCTATACCTTC. It is translated as CASRDRNTGTRYYGYTF.

This clonotype was counted ten times or more. The chain couples TRBV30 to TRBJ2-5; TRBD1 might be the D (6 bases). The V gene's germline CDR1 is GTSNPN and CDR2 SVGIG (reference sequence). This CDR3 comprises 12 residues. CDR3 in amino acids: CAWGRLQETQYF. CDR3 nucleotides: TGTGCTTGGGGGCGGCTCCAAGAGACCCAGTACTTC.

The chain couples TRBV12-3 or TRBV12-4 to TRBJ1-4, with D possibly matching TRBD1 (6 bases). The length of the CDR3 is 14 residues. Deletions cut 6 bases from V and 8 bases from J, with 16 bases between. CDR3 bases: TGTGCCAGCAGGTCGAATCCTCAGGGGGAAAAACTGTTTTTT. Amino acid sequence: CASRSNPQGEKLFF.

The rearrangement uses TRBV7-2 and TRBJ2-3, with TRBD1 as a possible D gene (6 bases). The CDR3 consists of 16 residues. Trimming took 8 bases from V and 2 from J, leaving 20 bases between them. CDR1 is SGHTA, CDR2 FQGNSA, per germline. CDR3 sequence: CASLVIRPGDTDTQYF. For the CDR3, the DNA is TGTGCCAGCTTAGTAATACGGCCAGGGGACACAGATACGCAGTATTTT.

This clonotype appeared many times. This sequence joins TRBV20-1 and TRBJ1-1; D possibly corresponds to TRBD1 (6 bases). The CDR3 runs 15 residues. Germline V lookup: CDR1 DFQATT, CDR2 SNEGSKA (reference sequence). V dropped 0 bases and J dropped 0 bases, with 11 bases sitting between them. The CDR3 loop is CSARDGGGLNTEAFF. Here the CDR3 DNA reads TGCAGTGCTAGAGATGGAGGGGGGTTGAACACTGAAGCTTTCTTT.

This clonotype was observed many times. The chain has TRBV6-2 or TRBV6-3 and TRBJ1-5; D perhaps matches TRBD1 (6 bases). The CDR3 runs 14 residues. Germline V gene sequence: CDR1 MNHEY, CDR2 SVGEGT. V gave up 2 bases and J gave up 2 bases, with 7 bases separating them. As DNA, the CDR3 is TGTGCCAGCAGTTACAGACAGGGCAATCAGCCCCAGCATTTT. Translated: CASSYRQGNQPQHF.

As regards this clonotype: A junction end diverges from the germline sequence, so it may reflect a read error. This chain connects TRBV20-1 to TRBJ1-1; D might be TRBD1 (6 bases). The CDR3 is 14 amino acids. From germline, CDR1 is DFQATT and CDR2 SNEGSKA (reference sequence). The CDR3 is CSAGDWKGGTEAFF. The DNA for the CDR3 is TGCAGTGCTGGAGATTGGAAAGGGGGCACTGAAGCTTTCTTT.

V usage is TRBV19 and J usage is TRBJ2-7; D call uncertain. The CDR3 loop spans 15 amino acids. Germline V lookup: CDR1 LNHDA, CDR2 SQIVND (reference sequence). Between the trimmed V and J ends, which lost 4 bases and 1 base, there was a span of 14 bases. The CDR3 reads CASSTAGGVSYEQYF. CDR3 coding DNA: TGTGCCAGTAGTACCGCAGGCGGCGTGTCCTACGAGCAGTACTTC.